This T cell receptor (beta chain) was observed in a study of tumour-infiltrating T cells in Burkitt lymphoma. About the study: Repertoire clonality predicted overall and progression-free survival.

The CDR3 is made up of 14 amino acids. Germline CDR1 reads SGDLS; CDR2 reads YYNGEE. J gave up 6 bases and V 4 bases, and 3 bases lay outside the gene matches. Only in-frame clones appear in the TCRdb table, and some are missing; sequencing was by immunoSEQ multiplex PCR. Among 13,000 to 15,000 clones listed, about 75% were seen once. The receptor was isolated from a human donor with diffuse large B-cell lymphoma. The V and J genes are TRBV9 and TRBJ2-3, with TRBD2 matching 12 bases. Material for sequencing was tumor tissue. CDR3 bases: TGTGCCAGCAGCACTAGCGGGAGGACGGATACGCAGTATTTT. This codes for CASSTSGRTDTQYF.